This TCR beta chain was profiled in a study of T cell responses to AZD1222 COVID-19 vaccine. Study-wide results and limits: The span of vaccine-associated CD4 TCRs extended across spike, with dominance at 160-218 and 743-854.

The CDR3 sequence is 14 residues long. After removal of 4 bases from V and 2 bases from J, the junction contained 5 bases not matched to a gene. Germline values: CDR1 MNHGY, CDR2 SVAAGI. The table lists this clone with a count of one. The antigen is undetermined. Only in-frame clones appear in the TCRdb table, and some are missing; sequencing was by immunoSEQ multiplex PCR. The repertoire holds tens of thousands of clones, around 80% seen once, with 5.8% in the top ten. The receptor was isolated from an adult in good health. The sequencing here drew on peripheral blood, taken on day 0 of AZD1222 vaccination. V is TRBV6-9 and J is TRBJ2-7; 7 bases line up with TRBD2. The CDR3 DNA reads as TGTGCCAGCAGTTTCCGGGACTATCCCTACGAGCAGTACGTC. Residues: CASSFRDYPYEQYV.